The clone carrying this T cell receptor (beta chain) was counted many times. Its antigen is not known. This sample stems from a study of identical twins. J lost 0 bases, V lost 6 bases, and 6 bases had no gene match. CDR3 length equals 14 residues. Germline CDR1 DFQATT, CDR2 SNEGSKA (reference sequence). Unique molecular identifiers were present on the cDNA, which also gained a universal primer site by template switching. Each CDR3 protein is one row after TCRdb ran MiXCR on the 5' RACE reads. The sample has approximately 670,000 distinct CDR3 sequences; around 6% are singletons. Study-wide points: These conclusions were based on statistical analysis (cross-sectional, not following the same donors). Monozygotic twins shared more out-of-frame TCR alpha than recombination models predicted. Within cord blood, abundant beta clonotypes carried fewer insertions, but memory repertoires showed no such trend.

The sequenced material came from naive T cells sorted from blood. The sequence derives from a man younger than 35 in good health. This chain uses TRBV20-1 with TRBJ2-7, with 9 nucleotides matching TRBD2. Written as DNA, the CDR3 is TGCAGTGCCACGAGCGGGGGGATCTCCTACGAGCAGTACTTC. Translation gives CSATSGGISYEQYF.